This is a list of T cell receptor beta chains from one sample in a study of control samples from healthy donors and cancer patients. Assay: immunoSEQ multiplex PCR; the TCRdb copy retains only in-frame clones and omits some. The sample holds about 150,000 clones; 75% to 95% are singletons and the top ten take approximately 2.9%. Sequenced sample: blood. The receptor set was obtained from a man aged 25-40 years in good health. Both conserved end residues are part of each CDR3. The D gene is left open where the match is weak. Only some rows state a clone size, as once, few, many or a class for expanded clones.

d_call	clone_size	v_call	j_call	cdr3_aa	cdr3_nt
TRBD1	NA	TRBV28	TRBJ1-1	CASSLYPPGQGLNTEAFF	TGTGCCAGCAGTTTATATCCTCCGGGACAGGGCCTTAACACTGAAGCTTTCTTT
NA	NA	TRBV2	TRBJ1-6	CASSGGGNGSPLHF	TGTGCCAGCAGTGGAGGGGGGAACGGATCACCCCTCCACTTT
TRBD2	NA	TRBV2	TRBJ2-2	CASSGVSLRGGSSGELFF	TGTGCCAGCAGTGGTGTTAGTCTGCGGGGGGGCTCTAGCGGGGAGCTGTTTTTT
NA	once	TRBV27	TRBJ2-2	CASSQSGQTNTGELFF	TGTGCCAGCAGTCAGTCCGGACAGACGAACACCGGGGAGCTGTTTTTT
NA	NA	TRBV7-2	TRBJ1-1	CASSLGRFNTEAFF	TGTGCCAGCAGCTTAGGGCGGTTTAACACTGAAGCTTTCTTT
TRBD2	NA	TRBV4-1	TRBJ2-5	CASSQDWASGVTQYF	TGCGCCAGCAGCCAAGATTGGGCTAGCGGGGTGACCCAGTACTTC
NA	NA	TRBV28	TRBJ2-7	CASSFPDVGEQYF	TGTGCCAGCAGTTTCCCTGATGTGGGGGAGCAGTACTTC
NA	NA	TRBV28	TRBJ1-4	CASVANPGLNEKLFF	TGTGCCAGCGTTGCGAACCCCGGGCTTAATGAAAAACTGTTTTTT
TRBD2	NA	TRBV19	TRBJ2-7	CASSISALAGGTYEQYF	TGTGCCAGTAGTATATCCGCCCTAGCGGGGGGGACCTACGAGCAGTACTTC
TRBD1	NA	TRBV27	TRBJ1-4	CASSGDRVEKLFF	TGTGCCAGCAGTGGGGACAGGGTTGAAAAACTGTTTTTT
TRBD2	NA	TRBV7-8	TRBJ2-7	CASSLSGGVPYEQYF	TGTGCCAGCAGCTTATCGGGGGGGGTCCCCTACGAGCAGTACTTC
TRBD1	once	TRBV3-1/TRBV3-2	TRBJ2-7	CASSPDRGRLDEQYF	TGTGCCAGCAGCCCGGACAGGGGGCGCTTAGACGAGCAGTACTTC
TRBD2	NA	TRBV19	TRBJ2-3	CASSTRAGEVADTQYF	TGTGCCAGTAGTACAAGAGCGGGGGAAGTGGCGGATACGCAGTATTTT
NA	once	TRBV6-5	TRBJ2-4	CASSLGSKNIQYF	TGTGCCAGCAGTCTTGGGTCCAAAAACATTCAGTACTTC
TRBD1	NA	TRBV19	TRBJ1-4	CASSVVGQGVEKLFF	TGTGCCAGTAGTGTAGTCGGACAGGGGGTCGAAAAACTGTTTTTT
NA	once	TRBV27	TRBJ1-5	CASSQGGGGQPQHF	TGTGCCAGCAGTCAAGGGGGAGGGGGTCAGCCCCAGCATTTT
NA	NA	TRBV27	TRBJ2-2	CATQGLLLLNTGELFF	TGTGCCACTCAGGGGCTACTGCTCCTAAACACCGGGGAGCTGTTTTTT
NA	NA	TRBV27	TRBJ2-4	CASSTYGGNIQYF	TGTGCCAGCAGTACCTACGGGGGAAACATTCAGTACTTC
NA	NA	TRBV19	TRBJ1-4	CASSIVRQSNEKLFF	TGTGCCAGTAGTATAGTCCGACAGTCTAATGAAAAACTGTTTTTT
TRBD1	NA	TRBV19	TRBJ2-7	CASAPGTGSYEQYF	TGTGCCAGTGCTCCGGGGACAGGGTCCTACGAGCAGTACTTC
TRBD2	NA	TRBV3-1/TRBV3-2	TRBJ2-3	CASRPTSGGSDTQYF	TGTGCCAGCAGACCGACTAGCGGGGGGTCAGATACGCAGTATTTT
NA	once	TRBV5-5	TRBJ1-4	CASSVARGYNEKLFF	TGTGCCAGCAGCGTGGCCCGAGGGTACAATGAAAAACTGTTTTTT
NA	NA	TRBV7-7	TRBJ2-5	CASSLNGRSQETQYF	TGTGCCAGCAGCTTAAATGGAAGGTCCCAAGAGACCCAGTACTTC
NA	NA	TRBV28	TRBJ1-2	CASSLGAGKGYTF	TGTGCCAGCAGTTTAGGGGCAGGGAAGGGCTACACCTTC
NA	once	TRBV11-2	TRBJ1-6	CASSVRDTFNSPLHF	TGTGCCAGCAGCGTCCGGGACACCTTTAATTCACCCCTCCACTTT
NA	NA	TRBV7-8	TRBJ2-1	CASSLTTAYSYNEQFF	TGTGCCAGCAGCTTAACGACAGCTTACTCCTACAATGAGCAGTTCTTC
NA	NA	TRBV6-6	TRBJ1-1	CASSYATSGTEAFF	TGTGCCAGCAGTTACGCTACTTCGGGGACTGAAGCTTTCTTT
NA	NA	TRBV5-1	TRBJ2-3	CASSLGQDTDTQYF	TGCGCCAGCAGCTTGGGACAGGACACAGATACGCAGTATTTT
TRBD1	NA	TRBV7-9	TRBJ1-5	CASSLGLTGEQPQHF	TGTGCCAGCAGCTTGGGATTAACAGGGGAACAGCCCCAGCATTTT
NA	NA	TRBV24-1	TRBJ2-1	CATSDPGPAEQFF	TGTGCCACCAGTGATCCTGGACCGGCTGAGCAGTTCTTC
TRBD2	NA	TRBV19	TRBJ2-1	CASRLAGGTYNEQFF	TGTGCCAGTAGATTAGCGGGGGGTACCTACAATGAGCAGTTCTTC
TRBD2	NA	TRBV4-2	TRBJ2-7	CASSQAGGQDEQYF	TGTGCCAGCAGCCAAGCGGGGGGGCAGGACGAGCAGTACTTC
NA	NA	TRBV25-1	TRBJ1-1	CASSMDINTEAFF	TGTGCCAGCAGCATGGACATTAACACTGAAGCTTTCTTT
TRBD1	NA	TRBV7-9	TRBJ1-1	CASSGGQGADTEAFF	TGTGCCAGCAGCGGCGGACAGGGGGCAGACACTGAAGCTTTCTTT
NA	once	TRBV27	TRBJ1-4	CASSLGATNEKLFF	TGTGCCAGCAGTTTAGGGGCAACTAATGAAAAACTGTTTTTT
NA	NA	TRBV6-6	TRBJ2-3	CASSYFEQGTDTQYF	TGTGCCAGCAGTTACTTCGAACAGGGCACAGATACGCAGTATTTT
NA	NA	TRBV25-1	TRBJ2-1	CASSEWDNFLFNEQFF	TGTGCCAGCAGTGAGTGGGACAATTTCCTTTTCAATGAGCAGTTCTTC
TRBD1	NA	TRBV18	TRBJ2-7	CASSPLPGTGYEQYF	TGTGCCAGCTCACCACTACCCGGGACAGGGTACGAGCAGTACTTC
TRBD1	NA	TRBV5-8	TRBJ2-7	CASSPQPGGNYEQYF	TGTGCCAGCAGCCCCCAGCCAGGGGGCAACTACGAGCAGTACTTC
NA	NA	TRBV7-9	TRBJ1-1	CASSKGQQNTEAFF	TGTGCCAGCAGCAAGGGACAACAGAACACTGAAGCTTTCTTT
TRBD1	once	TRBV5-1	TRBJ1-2	CASSLTGQGGIGDGYTF	TGCGCCAGCAGCTTGACCGGACAGGGGGGTATAGGTGATGGCTACACCTTC
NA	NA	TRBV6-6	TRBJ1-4	CASSYLGSPNEKLFF	TGTGCCAGCAGTTACTTAGGCTCGCCTAATGAAAAACTGTTTTTT
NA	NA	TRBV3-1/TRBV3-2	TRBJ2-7	CASSQDGGYYEQYF	TGTGCCAGCAGCCAAGATGGGGGTTACTACGAGCAGTACTTC
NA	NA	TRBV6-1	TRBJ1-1	CASSLLGMNTEAFF	TGTGCCAGCAGTTTGTTGGGTATGAACACTGAAGCTTTCTTT
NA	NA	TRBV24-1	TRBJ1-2	CATSDPRAMYGYTF	TGTGCCACCAGTGACCCCAGGGCCATGTATGGCTACACCTTC
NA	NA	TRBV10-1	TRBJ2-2	CATSRGLGTGELFF	TGCGCCACCTCCCGTGGGCTGGGCACCGGGGAGCTGTTTTTT
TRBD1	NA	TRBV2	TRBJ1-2	CASSESGTGVGYTF	TGTGCCAGCAGTGAATCCGGGACAGGGGTTGGCTACACCTTC
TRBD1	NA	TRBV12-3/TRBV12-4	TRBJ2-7	CASSQQGAGEQYF	TGTGCCAGCAGTCAACAGGGGGCAGGCGAGCAGTACTTC
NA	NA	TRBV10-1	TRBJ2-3	CASSDTLGDTQYF	TGCGCCAGCAGTGATACCCTGGGGGATACGCAGTATTTT
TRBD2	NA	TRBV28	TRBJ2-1	CASSLGGLAGQFF	TGTGCCAGCAGTTTAGGGGGACTAGCGGGGCAGTTCTTC
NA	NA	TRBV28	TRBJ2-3	CASRTDKGGADTQYF	TGTGCCAGCAGGACGGACAAGGGGGGGGCAGATACGCAGTATTTT
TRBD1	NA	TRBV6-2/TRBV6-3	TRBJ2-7	CASSLPGQGGEQYF	TGTGCCAGCAGTTTGCCCGGACAGGGGGGCGAGCAGTACTTC